The 6 T cell receptor beta chains given below trace back to one sample, sequenced in a study of blood T cell repertoires in COVID-19. Profiling relied on immunoSEQ multiplex PCR, and the TCRdb table lists in-frame clones only, not all of them. The data hold roughly 250,000 clones, with about 88% observed a single time. Specimen: PBMCs or T cells enriched from blood (not recorded which). These receptors came from a woman aged 50 to 65 who had recovered from COVID-19.

This chain connects TRBV30 to TRBJ1-1; D is undetermined. Trimming removed 1 base from V and 0 bases from J, with 15 bases in between. CDR1 and CDR2 (germline): GTSNPN, SVGIG (reference sequence). This CDR3 has 16 amino acids. The DNA of the CDR3 is TGTGCCTGGAGTGCACCGCCCGTAGCGGTGAACACTGAAGCTTTCTTT. Translating it yields CAWSAPPVAVNTEAFF.

The chain links TRBV6-1 to TRBJ2-3; weak D call: TRBD2 (7 bases). Germline lookup yields CDR1 MNHNS and CDR2 SASEGT. The V gene lost 0 bases and the J gene lost 4 bases, with 11 bases spanning the gap. This CDR3 contains 15 residues. CDR3 amino acids: CASSEAGGGPDTQYF. The CDR3 bases are TGTGCCAGCAGTGAAGCGGGGGGGGGCCCAGATACGCAGTATTTT.

This rearrangement joins TRBV6-4 to TRBJ1-1; 7 bases line up with TRBD1. Germline CDR1 and CDR2: MRHNA and SNTAGT. After removal of 6 bases from V and 3 bases from J, the junction contained 4 bases not matched to a gene. This CDR3 is 13 amino acids long. As DNA, the CDR3 is TGTGCCAGCAGGCCGGACAGGTACACTGAAGCTTTCTTT. It yields the protein CASRPDRYTEAFF.

In this sample, this clone turned up once. V and J are TRBV7-9 and TRBJ2-1; 11 bases are shared with TRBD2. Germline assignment: CDR1 SEHNR and CDR2 FQNEAQ (reference sequence). This CDR3 contains 16 residues. Unmatched junction bases numbered 11, after V lost 5 bases and J lost 8 bases. The CDR3, as DNA: TGTGCCAGCAGCGCCCGAACTAGCGGGAGTGGGCATGAGCAGTTCTTC. It is translated as CASSARTSGSGHEQFF.

This clone showed up just once. The CDR3 is CASTFRFRDNEKLFF. CDR3 bases: TGTGCCAGCACCTTCCGTTTCCGGGACAACGAAAAACTGTTTTTT. This chain uses TRBV27 with TRBJ1-4, with TRBD1 as a possible D gene (6 bases). CDR3 length: 15 amino acids. The V and J ends lost 7 bases and 8 bases respectively, with 20 bases between them. In germline, CDR1 is MNHEY, CDR2 SMNVEV (reference sequence).

The chain carries TRBV5-4 and TRBJ1-4; no clear D gene. The germline V and J ends were trimmed by 1 base and 5 bases, with 9 bases remaining between them. The CDR3 is 14 amino acids. The germline V gene encodes CDR1 SGHNT and CDR2 YYREEE (reference sequence). The CDR3 here is CASSLFAANEKLFF. CDR3 sequence (DNA): TGTGCCAGCAGCTTGTTCGCCGCGAATGAAAAACTGTTTTTT.